These T cell receptor beta chains were read from a single sample in a study of T cells in Graves' hyperthyroidism and ophthalmopathy. TCRdb passed the multiplex PCR reads through MiXCR, listing each CDR3 protein once. The repertoire holds approximately 720,000 distinct CDR3 sequences, roughly 20% seen once, with over 15% in the top ten. Input material: blood. These receptors were taken from a woman between 50 and 59 years old with Graves' hyperthyroidism that later progressed to Graves' ophthalmopathy. CDR3s include the opening cysteine and the closing phenylalanine or tryptophan. A D gene is named only where the DNA matches it firmly. Size values are once, few and many counts, or a class for expanded clones, and some rows have none.

j_call d_call clone_size v_call cdr3_aa cdr3_nt
TRBJ2-7 TRBD2 NA TRBV27 CASSLASGVGYGQYF TGTGCCAGCAGTTTAGCTAGCGGGGTGGGGTACGGGCAGTACTTC
TRBJ2-5 NA NA TRBV27 CASSSWTEMETQYF TGTGCCAGCAGTTCCTGGACGGAGATGGAGACCCAGTACTTC
TRBJ1-6 NA NA TRBV5-6 CASSRPGLGSPLHF TGTGCCAGCAGCAGACCCGGGCTTGGTTCACCCCTCCACTTT
TRBJ1-1 NA many TRBV12-3/TRBV12-4 CASSLGGKANTEAFF TGTGCCAGCAGTTTAGGAGGGAAGGCGAACACTGAAGCTTTCTTT
TRBJ1-1 NA few TRBV7-2 CASSLQGSDEAFF TGTGCCAGCAGCTTACAGGGGTCCGATGAAGCTTTCTTT
TRBJ2-5 TRBD2 many TRBV2 CASRQGAGATQETQYF TGTGCCAGCCGCCAAGGCGCGGGAGCAACCCAAGAGACCCAGTACTTC
TRBJ2-2 NA NA TRBV11-3 CASSHNKLNTGELFF TGTGCCAGCAGCCACAACAAGCTAAACACCGGGGAGCTGTTTTTT
TRBJ2-7 TRBD2 many TRBV5-1 CASRAGGPSYEQYF TGCGCCAGCAGAGCGGGAGGCCCTTCCTACGAGCAGTACTTC
TRBJ1-2 NA many TRBV5-1 CASSLGRAVYGYTF TGCGCCAGCAGCTTGGGCAGGGCTGTATATGGCTACACCTTC
TRBJ2-5 TRBD2 many TRBV2 CASSASGLAGSQETQYF TGTGCCAGCAGTGCTTCAGGACTAGCGGGAAGCCAAGAGACCCAGTACTTC
TRBJ2-3 NA NA TRBV7-8 CASSLVLVESTDTQYF TGTGCCAGCAGCCTCGTACTAGTTGAGTCCACAGATACGCAGTATTTT
TRBJ1-2 NA many TRBV2 CASSGDGYTF TGTGCCAGCAGCGGGGATGGCTACACCTTC
TRBJ2-1 NA few TRBV2 CASTQGAGNEQFF TGTGCCAGCACCCAAGGGGCGGGGAATGAGCAGTTCTTC
TRBJ2-2 NA many TRBV5-1 CASSTGPVTGELFF TGCGCCAGCAGCACCGGGCCGGTCACCGGGGAGCTGTTTTTT
TRBJ1-4 NA few TRBV7-6 CASSLLRGTNEKLFF TGTGCCAGCAGCTTACTGAGGGGAACTAATGAAAAACTGTTTTTT
TRBJ1-2 NA many TRBV30 CAWRPRTVNYGYTF TGTGCCTGGAGACCCCGGACAGTTAACTATGGCTACACCTTC
TRBJ2-5 TRBD2 few TRBV12-3/TRBV12-4 CASSLASGGAGETQYF TGTGCCAGCAGTTTAGCTAGCGGGGGGGCCGGAGAGACCCAGTACTTC
TRBJ1-1 NA NA TRBV9 CASSAGGNTEAFF TGTGCCAGCAGCGCCGGAGGGAACACTGAAGCTTTCTTT
TRBJ1-3 NA many TRBV30 CACRTDSGNTIYF TGTGCCTGCAGGACGGACTCTGGAAACACCATATATTTT
TRBJ2-2 NA few TRBV7-3 CASSLSGGARTGELFF TGTGCCAGCAGCTTAAGTGGGGGGGCCCGAACCGGGGAGCTGTTTTTT
TRBJ1-6 NA NA TRBV5-8 CASSLGGYPLSNSPLHF TGTGCCAGCAGTCTGGGAGGATATCCACTCTCTAATTCACCCCTCCACTTT
TRBJ1-5 NA NA TRBV29-1 CSVERAGQPQHF TGCAGCGTTGAACGGGCTGGACAGCCCCAGCATTTT
TRBJ1-2 TRBD1 many TRBV2 CASHSEGQGHYGYTF TGTGCCTCACACAGTGAGGGACAGGGGCACTATGGCTACACCTTC
TRBJ1-1 NA NA TRBV7-9 CASRGAQNTEAFF TGTGCCAGCAGAGGGGCCCAGAACACTGAAGCTTTCTTT
TRBJ2-1 TRBD2 many TRBV12-3/TRBV12-4 CASSSPGTSSYEQFF TGTGCCAGCAGTTCCCCCGGGACTAGCAGCTATGAGCAGTTCTTC
TRBJ1-5 TRBD1 NA TRBV7-2 CASSLDRTGGGWQPQHF TGTGCCAGCAGCTTAGATCGGACAGGGGGCGGGTGGCAGCCCCAGCATTTT
TRBJ1-3 NA many TRBV18 CASSTLTQSSGNTIYF TGTGCCAGCTCAACCCTCACTCAGAGCTCTGGAAACACCATATATTTT
TRBJ1-6 NA NA TRBV3-1 CASSKGQGDSPLHF TGTGCCAGCAGCAAAGGGCAGGGAGATTCACCCCTCCACTTT
TRBJ2-5 NA many TRBV12-3/TRBV12-4 CASSFGTVKETQYF TGTGCCAGCAGTTTTGGCACAGTAAAGGAGACCCAGTACTTC
TRBJ1-6 NA NA TRBV27 CASSLQGSTGSYNSPLHF TGTGCCAGCAGTTTACAAGGGAGCACCGGCTCCTATAATTCACCCCTCCACTTT
TRBJ2-5 NA many TRBV12-3/TRBV12-4 CASSDRFQETQYF TGTGCCAGCAGTGACAGGTTCCAAGAGACCCAGTACTTC
TRBJ1-1 NA many TRBV7-8 CASSNPSGVNTEAFF TGTGCCAGCAGCAACCCGAGCGGCGTGAACACTGAAGCTTTCTTT
TRBJ2-7 NA many TRBV7-9 CASSLVFGSEQYF TGTGCCAGCAGCTTAGTTTTCGGGTCCGAGCAGTACTTC
TRBJ2-1 NA once TRBV5-1 CASSYDRNNEQFF TGCGCCAGCAGCTATGACAGAAACAATGAGCAGTTCTTC